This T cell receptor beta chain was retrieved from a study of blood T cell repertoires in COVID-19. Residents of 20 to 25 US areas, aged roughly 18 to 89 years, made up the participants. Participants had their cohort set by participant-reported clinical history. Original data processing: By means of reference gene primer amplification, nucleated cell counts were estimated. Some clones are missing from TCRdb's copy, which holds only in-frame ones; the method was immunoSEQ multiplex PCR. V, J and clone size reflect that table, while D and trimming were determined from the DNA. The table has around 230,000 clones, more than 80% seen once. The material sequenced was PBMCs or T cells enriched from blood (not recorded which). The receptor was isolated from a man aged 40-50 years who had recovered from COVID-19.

The chain's CDR3 is CASSQTRDRIYYGYTF. CDR3 bases: TGTGCCAGCAGCCAAACCAGGGACAGGATCTACTATGGCTACACCTTC. The genes are TRBV7-9 and TRBJ1-2; 8 nucleotides line up with TRBD1. Unmatched junction bases numbered 11, after V lost 5 bases and J lost 3 bases. The CDR3 totals 16 residues. CDR1 and CDR2 (germline): SEHNR, FQNEAQ (reference sequence).